This T cell receptor (beta chain) was captured by sequencing in a study of PD-1 blockade in classical Hodgkin lymphoma. Overall study results and limits: Causes of the repertoire differences remain undefined, possibly disease activity or prior therapy. Newly diagnosed and completely responding patients shared comparable baseline diversity. TCR diversity rose significantly by C4D1 in CD4+ but not CD8+ cells.

CDR1 MGHDK and CDR2 SYGVNS come from the germline V gene. V lost 5 bases, J lost 1 base, and 2 bases lay in between. CDR3 length: 11 amino acids. Comment on this clone: Its antigen is not known.

Assay: immunoSEQ multiplex PCR; the TCRdb copy retains only in-frame clones and omits some. The table lists nearly 60,000 clones, under 95% of them singletons, with over 9.5% in the top ten. After autologous stem cell transplantation all patients relapsed, and prior brentuximab vedotin exposure differed between cohorts. Each best response was a complete response, a partial response or progressive disease. This chain links TRBV25-1 with TRBJ2-5; D not certain. This sample comprised peripheral blood mononuclear cells (PBMCs), obtained before the second cycle of nivolumab. This TCR derives from a human donor with classical Hodgkin lymphoma. The CDR3 bases are TGTGCCAGCAGTCTCCAAGAGACCCAGTACTTC. It translates to CASSLQETQYF.